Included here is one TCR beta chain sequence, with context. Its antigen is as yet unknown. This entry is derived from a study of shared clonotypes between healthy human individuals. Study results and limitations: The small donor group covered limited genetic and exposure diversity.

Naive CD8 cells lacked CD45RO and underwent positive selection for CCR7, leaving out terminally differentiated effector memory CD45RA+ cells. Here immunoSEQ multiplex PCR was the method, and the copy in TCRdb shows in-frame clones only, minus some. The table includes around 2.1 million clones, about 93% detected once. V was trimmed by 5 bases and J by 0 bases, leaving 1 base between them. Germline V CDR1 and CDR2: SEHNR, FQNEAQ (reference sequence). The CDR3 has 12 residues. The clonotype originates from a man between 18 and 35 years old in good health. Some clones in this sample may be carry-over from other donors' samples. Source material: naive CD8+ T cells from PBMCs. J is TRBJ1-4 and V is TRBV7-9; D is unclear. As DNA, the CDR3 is TGTGCCAGCAGCGCAACTAATGAAAAACTGTTTTTT. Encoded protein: CASSATNEKLFF.